What follows are 4 T cell receptor beta chains derived from one specimen sequenced in a study of cytomegalovirus exposure and HLA in healthy donors. The PCR had 60 Vbeta and 13 Jbeta primers. The assay was immunoSEQ multiplex PCR, and TCRdb's table has in-frame clones only and misses some. The table has roughly 150,000 clones, about 75% seen once; the top ten hold under 0.8%. The specimen was PBMCs. The receptor source for this set is a male donor in good health and CMV-seronegative.

This clone was detected only a few times. This chain uses TRBV6-6 with TRBJ1-2; 7 bases are a match to TRBD1. The CDR3 loop spans 12 amino acids. With 6 bases clipped from V and 4 bases from J, the junction kept 2 bases outside the gene matches. The germline V gene encodes CDR1 MNHNY and CDR2 SVGAGI (reference sequence). CDR3 nucleotides: TGTGCCAGCAGGCGGGACAGCTATGGCTACACCTTC. Translating it yields CASRRDSYGYTF.

This clone occurred a few times. The chain joins TRBV28 to TRBJ2-7; D gene uncertain. The ends were cut back, 1 base at V and 7 bases at J, with 5 bases in the middle. Germline CDR1 is MDHEN and CDR2 is SYDVKM. This CDR3 contains 11 residues. CDR3 in DNA: TGTGCCAGCAGTTTATCGCGGGAGCAGTACTTC. Amino acids: CASSLSREQYF. Combining the CDR3 with reference TRBV28 and TRBJ2-7 gives the whole variable domain DVKVTQSSRYLVKRTGEKVFLECVQDMDHENMFWYRQDPGLGLRLIYFSYDVKMKEKGDIPEGYSVSREKKERFSLILESASTNQTSMYLCASSLSREQYFGPGTRLTVT.

The gene calls are TRBV7-2 and TRBJ1-1, with D uncertain. CDR1 is SGHTA and CDR2 is FQGNSA in the germline V gene. V lost 4 bases, J lost 0 bases, and 12 bases lay in between. The CDR3 loop spans 15 amino acids. In DNA form, the CDR3 reads TGTGCCAGCAGCTCAGCCCCCAGTATGAACACTGAAGCTTTCTTT. This encodes CASSSAPSMNTEAFF.

CDR3 amino acids: CASSTTGQGARTEAFF. CDR3 in DNA: TGTGCCAGCAGTACCACGGGACAGGGCGCGCGCACTGAAGCTTTCTTT. This chain joins TRBV7-9 and TRBJ1-1; 9 nucleotides line up with TRBD1. With 6 bases clipped from V and 4 bases from J, the junction kept 12 bases outside the gene matches. CDR1 is SEHNR and CDR2 is FQNEAQ in the germline V gene (reference sequence). This CDR3 has 16 residues.